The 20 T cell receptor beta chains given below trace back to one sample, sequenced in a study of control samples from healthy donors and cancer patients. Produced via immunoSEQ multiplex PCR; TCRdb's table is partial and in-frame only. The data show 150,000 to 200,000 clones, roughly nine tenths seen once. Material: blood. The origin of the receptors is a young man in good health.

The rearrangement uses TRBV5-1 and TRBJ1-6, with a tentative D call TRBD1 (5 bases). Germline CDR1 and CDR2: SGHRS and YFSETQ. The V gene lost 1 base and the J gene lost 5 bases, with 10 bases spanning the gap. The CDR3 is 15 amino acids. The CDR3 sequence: CASSLIPGDNSPLHF. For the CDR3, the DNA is TGCGCCAGCAGCTTGATTCCGGGGGATAATTCACCCCTCCACTTT.

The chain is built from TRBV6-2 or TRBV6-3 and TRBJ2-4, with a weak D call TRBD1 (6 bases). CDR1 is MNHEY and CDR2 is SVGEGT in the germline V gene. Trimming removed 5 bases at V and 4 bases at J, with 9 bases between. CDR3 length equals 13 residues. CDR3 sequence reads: CASSLGQKNIQYF. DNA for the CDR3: TGTGCCAGCAGTCTCGGACAGAAAAACATTCAGTACTTC.

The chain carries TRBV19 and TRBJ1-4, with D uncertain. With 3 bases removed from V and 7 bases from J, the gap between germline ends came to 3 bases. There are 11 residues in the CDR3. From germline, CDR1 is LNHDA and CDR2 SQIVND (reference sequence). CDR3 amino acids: CASSMGEKLFF. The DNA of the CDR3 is TGTGCCAGTAGTATGGGTGAAAAACTGTTTTTT.

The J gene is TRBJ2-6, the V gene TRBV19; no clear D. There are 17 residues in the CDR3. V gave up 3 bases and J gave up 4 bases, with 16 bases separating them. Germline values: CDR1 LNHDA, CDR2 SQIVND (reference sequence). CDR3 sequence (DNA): TGTGCCAGTAGTATCCGACGGCCTCAGCAGGGGGCCAACGTCCTGACTTTC. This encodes CASSIRRPQQGANVLTF.

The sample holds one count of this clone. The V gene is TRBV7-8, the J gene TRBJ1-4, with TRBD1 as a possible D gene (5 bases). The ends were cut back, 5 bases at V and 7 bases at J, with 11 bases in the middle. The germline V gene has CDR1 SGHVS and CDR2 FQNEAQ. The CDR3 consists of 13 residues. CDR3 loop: CASSRRDAEKLFF. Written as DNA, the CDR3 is TGTGCCAGCAGCAGACGGGACGCTGAAAAACTGTTTTTT.

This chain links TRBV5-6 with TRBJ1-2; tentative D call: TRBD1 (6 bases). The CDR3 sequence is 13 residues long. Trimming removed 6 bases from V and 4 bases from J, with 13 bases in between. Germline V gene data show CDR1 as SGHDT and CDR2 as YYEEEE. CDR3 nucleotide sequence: TGTGCCAGCATCGGACAGTACTCCTATGGCTACACCTTC. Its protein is CASIGQYSYGYTF.

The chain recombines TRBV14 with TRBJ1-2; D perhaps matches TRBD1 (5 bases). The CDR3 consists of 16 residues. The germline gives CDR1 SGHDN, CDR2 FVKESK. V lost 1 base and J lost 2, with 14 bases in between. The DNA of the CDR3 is TGTGCCAGCAGCCAAGTGGGCGCAGGGTTGAACTATGGCTACACCTTC. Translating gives CASSQVGAGLNYGYTF.

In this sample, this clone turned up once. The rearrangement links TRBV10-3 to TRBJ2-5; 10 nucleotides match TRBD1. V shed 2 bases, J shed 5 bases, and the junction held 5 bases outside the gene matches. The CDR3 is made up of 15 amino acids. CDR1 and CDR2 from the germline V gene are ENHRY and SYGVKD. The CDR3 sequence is CAISEMTGGAETQYF. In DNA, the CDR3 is TGTGCCATCAGTGAGATGACAGGGGGCGCGGAGACCCAGTACTTC.

The CDR3 region has the DNA TGTGCCAGCAGCTTAGGGACCGGAACTGAAGCTTTCTTT. It specifies CASSLGTGTEAFF. This chain links TRBV13 with TRBJ1-1, with D hard to call. Germline V gene sequence: CDR1 PRHDT, CDR2 FYEKMQ (reference sequence). Trimming left V 0 bases short and J 5 bases short, with 7 bases between. This CDR3 is 13 amino acids long.

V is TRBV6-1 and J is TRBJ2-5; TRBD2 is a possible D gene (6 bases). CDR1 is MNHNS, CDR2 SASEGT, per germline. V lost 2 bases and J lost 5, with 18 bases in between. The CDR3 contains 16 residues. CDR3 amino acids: CASSERLVSHQETQYF. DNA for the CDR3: TGTGCCAGCAGTGAAAGACTAGTAAGCCATCAGGAGACCCAGTACTTC.

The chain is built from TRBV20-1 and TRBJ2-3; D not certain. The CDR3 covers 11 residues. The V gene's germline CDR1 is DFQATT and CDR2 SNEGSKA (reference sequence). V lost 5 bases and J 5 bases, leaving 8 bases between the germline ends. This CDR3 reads CSAVRGDTQYF. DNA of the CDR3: TGCAGTGCTGTACGAGGAGATACGCAGTATTTT.

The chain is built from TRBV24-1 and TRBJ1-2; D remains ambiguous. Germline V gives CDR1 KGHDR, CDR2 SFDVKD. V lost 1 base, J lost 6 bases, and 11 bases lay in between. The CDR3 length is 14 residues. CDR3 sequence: CATSDFGGPNGYTF. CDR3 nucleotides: TGTGCCACCAGTGATTTTGGTGGTCCTAATGGCTACACCTTC.

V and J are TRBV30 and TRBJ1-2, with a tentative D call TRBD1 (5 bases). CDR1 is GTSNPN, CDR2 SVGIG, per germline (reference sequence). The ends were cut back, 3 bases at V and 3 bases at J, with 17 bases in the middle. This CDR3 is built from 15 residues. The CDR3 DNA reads TGTGCCTGGAGCCGTCGATTCGGGGGAGACTATGGCTACACCTTC. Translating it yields CAWSRRFGGDYGYTF.

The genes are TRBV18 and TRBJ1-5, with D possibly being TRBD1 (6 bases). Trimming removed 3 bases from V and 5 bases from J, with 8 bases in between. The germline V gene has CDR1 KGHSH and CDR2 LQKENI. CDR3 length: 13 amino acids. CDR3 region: CASSPSGDQPQHF. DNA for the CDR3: TGTGCCAGCTCACCCTCAGGGGATCAGCCCCAGCATTTT.

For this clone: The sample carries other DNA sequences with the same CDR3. CDR3: CASTTVSNQPQHF. The CDR3 DNA is TGTGCCAGCACGACAGTTAGCAATCAGCCCCAGCATTTT. The rearrangement links TRBV6-5 to TRBJ1-5; TRBD1 might be the D (5 bases). V was cut by 7 bases and J by 0 bases, with 7 bases left in between. CDR3 length: 13 residues. Germline assignment: CDR1 MNHEY and CDR2 SVGAGI.

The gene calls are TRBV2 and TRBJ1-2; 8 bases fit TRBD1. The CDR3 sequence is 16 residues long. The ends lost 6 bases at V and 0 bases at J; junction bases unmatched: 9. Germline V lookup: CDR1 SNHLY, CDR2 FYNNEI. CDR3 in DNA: TGTGCCAGCAGGGGAGACAGGGGCATTGCTAACTATGGCTACACCTTC. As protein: CASRGDRGIANYGYTF.

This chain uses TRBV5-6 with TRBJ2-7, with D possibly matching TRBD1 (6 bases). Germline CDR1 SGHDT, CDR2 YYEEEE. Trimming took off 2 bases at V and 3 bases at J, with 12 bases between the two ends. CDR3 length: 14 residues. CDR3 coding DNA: TGTGCCAGCAGCTTTCGACAGGATTTCTACGAGCAGTACTTC. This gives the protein CASSFRQDFYEQYF.

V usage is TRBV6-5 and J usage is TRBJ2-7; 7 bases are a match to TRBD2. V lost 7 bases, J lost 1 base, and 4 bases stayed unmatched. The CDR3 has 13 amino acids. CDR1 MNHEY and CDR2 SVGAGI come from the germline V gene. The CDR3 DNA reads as TGTGCCAGCAACCTGGGAGGGTCCTACGAGCAGTACTTC. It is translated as CASNLGGSYEQYF.

The CDR3 is CASSQAPGATGNTIYF. In DNA, the CDR3 is TGTGCCAGCAGCCAAGCCCCAGGGGCGACTGGAAACACCATATATTTT. This chain connects TRBV14 to TRBJ1-3; TRBD1 is a possible D gene (6 bases). Deletions cut 1 base from V and 2 bases from J, with 12 bases between. Germline CDR1 is SGHDN and CDR2 is FVKESK. The CDR3 totals 16 residues.

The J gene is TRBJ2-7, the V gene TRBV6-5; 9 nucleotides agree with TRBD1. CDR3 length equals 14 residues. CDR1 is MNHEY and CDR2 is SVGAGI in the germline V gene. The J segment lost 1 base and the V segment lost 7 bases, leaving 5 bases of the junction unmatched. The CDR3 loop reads CASKTGGQSYEQYF. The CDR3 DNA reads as TGTGCCAGCAAGACAGGGGGTCAGTCCTACGAGCAGTACTTC.